The next 18 T cell receptor beta chains were all read from a single sample in a study of a mutant IDH1 vaccine in newly diagnosed glioma. Method: immunoSEQ multiplex PCR; TCRdb's copy keeps in-frame clones and lacks some. The sample includes roughly 35,000 clones, about nine tenths of them seen just once. Time point of the sample: baseline, week 1 (first vaccination visit). Regarding treatment: pre-vaccination baseline after standard-of-care therapy. This specimen consisted of PBMCs, obtained from a glioma patient treated with radiotherapy, temozolomide or both. These TCRs come from a woman between 35 and 50 years old with glioma.

This clone was detected once. CDR3 coding DNA: TGTGCCAGCAGCCACGGCGGGGCCCAAGAGACCCAGTACTTC. Translated: CASSHGGAQETQYF. The chain is built from TRBV6-1 and TRBJ2-5; the D gene is possibly TRBD2 (6 bases). Germline V gives CDR1 MNHNS, CDR2 SASEGT. The CDR3 runs 14 residues. V was shortened by 6 bases and J by 1 base, with 12 bases between the two germline ends.

This clone has only one observation. The rearrangement uses TRBV15 and TRBJ2-7; no reliable D call. V was clipped by 0 bases and J by 2 bases, with 5 bases between them. This CDR3 is 13 amino acids long. CDR1 is LNHNV, CDR2 YYDKDF, per germline (reference sequence). CDR3 DNA sequence: TGTGCCACCAGCAGAGAAAGGACCTACGAGCAGTACTTC. Its translation: CATSRERTYEQYF.

The chain has TRBV5-5 and TRBJ2-5; 11 bases are shared with TRBD2. V shed 0 bases, J shed 5 bases, and the junction held 12 bases outside the gene matches. CDR1 and CDR2 from the germline V gene are SGHKS and YYEKEE (reference sequence). The CDR3 has 18 residues. The CDR3 region is CASSLGTSGGPSSETQYF. The CDR3 DNA sequence: TGTGCCAGCAGCTTGGGCACTAGCGGGGGCCCATCATCGGAGACCCAGTACTTC.

V gene TRBV7-8 combines with J gene TRBJ2-1, with D possibly TRBD1 on 5 matching bases. This CDR3 is 13 amino acids long. V was trimmed by 2 bases and J by 9 bases, leaving 11 bases between them. Germline V CDR1 and CDR2: SGHVS, FQNEAQ. The CDR3: CASSLSPQGEQFF. The CDR3 DNA sequence: TGTGCCAGCAGCTTATCCCCCCAGGGTGAGCAGTTCTTC.

V and J are TRBV27 and TRBJ2-7, with 10 bases that match TRBD2. Germline V gene lookup returns CDR1 MNHEY and CDR2 SMNVEV (reference sequence). V lost 6 bases, J lost 3 bases, and 8 bases stayed unmatched. The CDR3 sequence is 15 residues long. The CDR3 DNA is TGTGCCAGCAGAACGTCTAGCGGGAGTCACTACGAGCAGTACTTC. This sequence encodes CASRTSSGSHYEQYF.

This clone was counted a few times. This chain connects TRBV4-1 to TRBJ1-1; 7 nucleotides agree with TRBD1. CDR1 and CDR2 from the germline V gene are MGHRA and YSYEKL. The junction had 11 bases not matched to a gene; V was cut back by 0 bases and J by 7 bases. This CDR3 has 16 residues. The CDR3 sequence: CASSQDPGTATLEAFF. Written as DNA, the CDR3 is TGCGCCAGCAGCCAAGATCCGGGGACAGCGACCCTTGAAGCTTTCTTT.

The V gene is TRBV7-3, the J gene TRBJ2-1; tentatively, D is TRBD2 (7 bases). The V gene lost 4 bases and the J gene lost 1 base, with 11 bases spanning the gap. The CDR3 is 15 residues long. Germline CDR1 and CDR2: SGHTA and FQGTGA. The CDR3 nucleotides are TGTGCCAGCAGCTCAGGGGAGGGGTCCTACAATGAGCAGTTCTTC. Translation: CASSSGEGSYNEQFF.

The CDR3 DNA follows: TGTGCCAGCAGTAAGATTAACGAGCAGTACTTC. This translates into CASSKINEQYF. The chain couples TRBV7-9 to TRBJ2-7; D is undetermined. The V end was cut by 6 bases, the J end by 5 bases, with 8 bases between. Per the germline V gene, CDR1 is SEHNR and CDR2 is FQNEAQ (reference sequence). The CDR3 loop spans 11 amino acids.

This clone was observed a handful of times. The gene calls are TRBV4-3 and TRBJ1-5; 9 nucleotides align to TRBD1. The V segment lost 5 bases and the J segment 1 base; nucleotides outside the gene matches: 3. Per the germline V gene, CDR1 is LGHNA and CDR2 is YSLEER. This CDR3 spans 15 amino acids. CDR3 sequence (DNA): TGCGCCAGCAGCAACGACAGGGGGAGCAATCAGCCCCAGCATTTT. Amino acid sequence: CASSNDRGSNQPQHF.

V is TRBV2 and J is TRBJ2-3, with a possible D match to TRBD1 (6 bases). Germline loops: CDR1 SNHLY, CDR2 FYNNEI. Trimming pared 6 bases from V and 5 bases from J, leaving 15 bases between. The CDR3 extends over 14 amino acids. CDR3 DNA sequence: TGTGCCAGCAGAGAGGGGGTATGGAGAGATACGCAGTATTTT. Translation: CASREGVWRDTQYF.

The rearrangement links TRBV5-1 to TRBJ1-3; no reliable D call. The germline V gene has CDR1 SGHRS and CDR2 YFSETQ. V was clipped by 5 bases and J by 3 bases, with 21 bases between them. The CDR3 loop spans 17 amino acids. The DNA of the CDR3 is TGCGCCAGCAGTCCCCGCCTCAGCGCGGATTATGGAAACACCATATATTTT. Translated, it gives CASSPRLSADYGNTIYF.

The genes are TRBV4-1 and TRBJ1-1; TRBD1 might be the D (5 bases). The germline CDR1 and CDR2 sequences are MGHRA and YSYEKL. This CDR3 spans 13 amino acids. With 0 bases removed from V and 4 bases from J, the gap between germline ends came to 6 bases. CDR3 DNA: TGCGCCAGCAGCCAAGAAGGGGCCACTGAAGCTTTCTTT. Its translation: CASSQEGATEAFF.

The gene calls are TRBV7-9 and TRBJ2-7; 7 nucleotides line up with TRBD2. This CDR3 comprises 15 residues. Germline V gives CDR1 SEHNR, CDR2 FQNEAQ (reference sequence). V shed 0 bases, J shed 5 bases, and the junction held 7 bases outside the gene matches. CDR3 in amino acids: CASSLALGDYNEQYF. DNA of the CDR3: TGTGCCAGCAGCTTAGCCTTGGGGGACTACAACGAGCAGTACTTC.

This clone has just one count. The gene calls are TRBV25-1 and TRBJ2-1, with D uncertain. The germline CDR1 and CDR2 sequences are MGHDK and SYGVNS. Trimming cost V 0 bases and J 7 bases, with 4 bases left between them. The length of the CDR3 is 12 residues. Here the CDR3 DNA reads TGTGCCAGCAGTGAATACGGGAATGAGCAGTTCTTC. Residues: CASSEYGNEQFF.

The CDR3 DNA sequence: TGCGCCAGCAGCTTGGTTCCGGACAAGACCTACAATGAGCAGTTCTTC. Amino acids: CASSLVPDKTYNEQFF. The chain couples TRBV5-1 to TRBJ2-1; TRBD1 might be the D (5 bases). V lost 0 bases and J 2 bases, leaving 12 bases between the germline ends. The CDR3 consists of 16 residues. The germline V gene encodes CDR1 SGHRS and CDR2 YFSETQ.

The V gene is TRBV29-1, the J gene TRBJ2-5; the D gene is possibly TRBD2 (6 bases). Trimming took 6 bases from V and 1 from J, leaving 15 bases between them. The germline CDR1 and CDR2 sequences are SQVTM and ANQGSEA. The CDR3 totals 14 residues. The CDR3, as DNA: TGCAGCGTGGCCCACCACGGGGGCCAAGAGACCCAGTACTTC. It translates to CSVAHHGGQETQYF. The entire variable domain, with the rest obtained from reference TRBV29-1 and TRBJ2-5, is as follows: SAVISQKPSRDICQRGTSLTIQCQVDSQVTMMFWYRQQPGQSLTLIATANQGSEATYESGFVIDKFPISRPNLTFSTLTVSNMSPEDSSIYLCSVAHHGGQETQYFGPGTRLLVL.

The chain has TRBV6-1 and TRBJ1-5; maybe TRBD1 (5 bases). The germline V gene has CDR1 MNHNS and CDR2 SASEGT. Trimming removed 7 bases from V and 0 bases from J, with 10 bases in between. This CDR3 has 14 amino acids. The CDR3 sequence: CASTNRFSNQPQHF. The CDR3 DNA reads as TGTGCCAGCACCAACAGGTTTAGCAATCAGCCCCAGCATTTT.

This clone was observed a few times. The rearrangement joins TRBV19 to TRBJ1-4, with D unresolved. Deletions cut 5 bases from V and 6 bases from J, with 19 bases between. From germline, CDR1 is LNHDA and CDR2 SQIVND (reference sequence). This CDR3 region has 16 residues. This CDR3 reads CASSPHFWGADEKLFF. CDR3 in DNA: TGTGCCAGTAGTCCCCATTTTTGGGGAGCAGATGAAAAACTGTTTTTT.